Below, one TCR beta chain is given with its context. This entry is derived from a study of T cell responses to AZD1222 COVID-19 vaccine. Germline V lookup: CDR1 LNHDA, CDR2 SQIVND (reference sequence). CDR3 length: 14 residues. Germline trimming cut 6 bases from V and 3 bases from J; bases unmatched to any gene: 6. This table comes from immunoSEQ multiplex PCR, and its TCRdb copy is limited to in-frame clones, with some not included. The repertoire includes roughly 140,000 clones, approximately 90% of them detected once, and about 10% sits in the top ten. The clonotype was recovered from an adult who received the AZD1222 COVID-19 vaccine. Here the sequenced sample was peripheral blood, taken 28 days after the second AZD1222 dose. The rearrangement joins TRBV19 to TRBJ1-2; 8 bases match TRBD1. The CDR3 is CASSTRGRDYGYTF. CDR3 DNA: TGTGCCAGTAGCACCAGGGGGCGAGACTATGGCTACACCTTC.